This T cell receptor (beta chain) was documented in a study of CD8+CD57+ T cells in acquired aplastic anemia. Study-level background: DNA per sorted CD4+ or CD8+ sample ranged roughly 0.17 to 27.4 ug, averaging around 3.2 ug. Study conclusions and caveats: Patients and controls turned out to have some 30 CD8+ CDR3 sequences in common. Statistical testing detected no significant gap in CD8+ Simpson's diversity between patients and controls.

The template for TCR beta VDJ and CDR3 sequence profiling was genomic DNA. TCRdb re-called the reads through MiXCR, storing one row per CDR3 protein. The sample yields 75,000 to 100,000 distinct CDR3 sequences, about 66% seen once. J was trimmed by 2 bases and V by 3 bases; bases with no gene match: 1. CDR1 and CDR2 (germline): SGHVS, FNYEAQ. The CDR3 is 15 amino acids. Points on this clonotype: What it binds is unknown.

The patients chosen for sequencing had shown expansion of CD8+CD57+ cells (detected by flow cytometry). Patient blood was sampled before any therapy had been received. V usage is TRBV7-6 and J usage is TRBJ2-1; 10 bases line up with TRBD1. This receptor was identified in a human donor with aplastic anemia. The sample taken for sequencing was sorted CD4+, CD8+, or CD8+CD57+ T cells (not recorded which) from PBMCs. The CDR3 here is CASSLTGGTYNEQFF. Written as DNA, the CDR3 is TGTGCCAGCAGCTTGACAGGGGGCACCTACAATGAGCAGTTCTTC.